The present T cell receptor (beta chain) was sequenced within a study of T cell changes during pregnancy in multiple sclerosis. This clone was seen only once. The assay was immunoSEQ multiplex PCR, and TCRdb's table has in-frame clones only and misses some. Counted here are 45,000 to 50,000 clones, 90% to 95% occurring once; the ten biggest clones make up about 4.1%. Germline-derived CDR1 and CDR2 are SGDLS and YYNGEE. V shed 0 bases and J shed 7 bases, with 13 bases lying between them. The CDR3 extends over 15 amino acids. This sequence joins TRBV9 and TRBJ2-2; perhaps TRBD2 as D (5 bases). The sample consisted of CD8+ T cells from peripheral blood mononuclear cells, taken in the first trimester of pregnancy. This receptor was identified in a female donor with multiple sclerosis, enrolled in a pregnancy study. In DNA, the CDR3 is TGTGCCAGCAGCGTAGCGGGGATAAAGGTCGGGGAGCTGTTTTTT. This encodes CASSVAGIKVGELFF.